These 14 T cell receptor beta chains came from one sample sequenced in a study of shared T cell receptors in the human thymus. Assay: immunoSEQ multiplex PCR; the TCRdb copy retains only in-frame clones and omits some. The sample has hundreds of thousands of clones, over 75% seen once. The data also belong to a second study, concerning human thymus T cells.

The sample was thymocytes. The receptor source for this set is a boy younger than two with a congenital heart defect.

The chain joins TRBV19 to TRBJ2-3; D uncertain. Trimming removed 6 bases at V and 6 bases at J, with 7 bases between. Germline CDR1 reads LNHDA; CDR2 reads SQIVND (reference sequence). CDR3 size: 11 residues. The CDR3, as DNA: TGTGCCAGTAGGGCCAGGGATACGCAGTATTTT. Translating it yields CASRARDTQYF. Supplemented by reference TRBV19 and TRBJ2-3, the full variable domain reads DGGITQSPKYLFRKEGQNVTLSCEQNLNHDAMYWYRQDPGQGLRLIYYSQIVNDFQKGDIAEGYSVSREKKESFPLTVTSAQKNPTAFYLCASRARDTQYFGPGTRLTVL.

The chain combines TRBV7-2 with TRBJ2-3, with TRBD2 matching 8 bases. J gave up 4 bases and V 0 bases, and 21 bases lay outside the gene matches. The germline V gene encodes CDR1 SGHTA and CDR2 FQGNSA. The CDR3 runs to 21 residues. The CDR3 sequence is CASSLARGRGGRSTGADTQYF. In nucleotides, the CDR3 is TGTGCCAGCAGCTTAGCACGAGGACGTGGCGGGAGGTCCACGGGGGCAGATACGCAGTATTTT.

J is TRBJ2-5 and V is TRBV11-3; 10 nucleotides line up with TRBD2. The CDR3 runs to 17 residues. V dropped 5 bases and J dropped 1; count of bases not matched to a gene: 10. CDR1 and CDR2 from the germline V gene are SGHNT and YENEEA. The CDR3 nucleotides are TGTGCCAGCAGCCCGCGGACTAGCGGTTCCTCCCAAGAGACCCAGTACTTC. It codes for CASSPRTSGSSQETQYF. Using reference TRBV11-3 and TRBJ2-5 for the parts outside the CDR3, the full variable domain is EAGVVQSPRYKIIEKKQPVAFWCNPISGHNTLYWYLQNLGQGPELLIRYENEEAVDDSQLPKDRFSAERLKGVDSTLKIQPAELGDSAVYLCASSPRTSGSSQETQYFGPGTRLLVL.

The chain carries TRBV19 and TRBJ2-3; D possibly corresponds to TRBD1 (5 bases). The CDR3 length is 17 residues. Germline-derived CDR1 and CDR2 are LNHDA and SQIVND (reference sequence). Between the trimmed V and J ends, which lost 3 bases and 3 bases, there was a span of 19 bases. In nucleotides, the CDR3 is TGTGCCAGTAGTATGGGTCGCTCAGGGCAAGGTACAGATACGCAGTATTTT. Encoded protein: CASSMGRSGQGTDTQYF.

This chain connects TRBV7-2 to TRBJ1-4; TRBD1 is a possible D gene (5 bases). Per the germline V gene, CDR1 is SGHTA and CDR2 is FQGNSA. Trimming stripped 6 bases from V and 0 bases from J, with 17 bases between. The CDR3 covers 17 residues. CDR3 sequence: CASSPFRRGATNEKLFF. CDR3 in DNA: TGTGCCAGCAGTCCCTTTAGGAGGGGTGCAACTAATGAAAAACTGTTTTTT.

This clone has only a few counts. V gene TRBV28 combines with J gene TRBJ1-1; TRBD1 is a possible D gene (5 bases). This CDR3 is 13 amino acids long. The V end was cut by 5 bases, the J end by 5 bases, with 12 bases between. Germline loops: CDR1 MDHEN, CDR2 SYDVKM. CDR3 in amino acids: CASSPGRGTEAFF. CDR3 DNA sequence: TGTGCCAGCAGTCCGGGTCGGGGGACTGAAGCTTTCTTT.

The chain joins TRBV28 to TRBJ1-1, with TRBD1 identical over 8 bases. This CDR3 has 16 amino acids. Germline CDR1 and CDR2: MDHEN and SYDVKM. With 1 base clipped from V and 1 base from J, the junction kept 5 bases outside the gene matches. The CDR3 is CASSLYWTGPNTEAFF. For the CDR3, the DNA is TGTGCCAGCAGTTTATACTGGACAGGGCCGAACACTGAAGCTTTCTTT.

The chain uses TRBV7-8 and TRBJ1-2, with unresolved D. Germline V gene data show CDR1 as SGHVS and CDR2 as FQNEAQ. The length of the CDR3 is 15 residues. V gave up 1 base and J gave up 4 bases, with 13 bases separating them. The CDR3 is CASSLDVASFYGYTF. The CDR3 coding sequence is TGTGCCAGCAGCTTAGATGTGGCCTCCTTCTATGGCTACACCTTC.

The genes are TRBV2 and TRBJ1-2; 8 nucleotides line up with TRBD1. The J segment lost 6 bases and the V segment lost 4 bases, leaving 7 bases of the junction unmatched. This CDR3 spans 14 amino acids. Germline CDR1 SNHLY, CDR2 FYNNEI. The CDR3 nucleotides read TGTGCCAGCAGTGGAACAGGGGGAAGAAATGGCTACACCTTC. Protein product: CASSGTGGRNGYTF.

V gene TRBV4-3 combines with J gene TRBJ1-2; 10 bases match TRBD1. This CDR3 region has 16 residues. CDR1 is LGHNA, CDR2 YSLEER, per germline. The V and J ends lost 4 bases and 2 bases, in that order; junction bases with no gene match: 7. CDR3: CASSLNPGQGNYGYTF. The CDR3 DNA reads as TGCGCCAGCAGCCTCAACCCGGGACAGGGGAACTATGGCTACACCTTC.

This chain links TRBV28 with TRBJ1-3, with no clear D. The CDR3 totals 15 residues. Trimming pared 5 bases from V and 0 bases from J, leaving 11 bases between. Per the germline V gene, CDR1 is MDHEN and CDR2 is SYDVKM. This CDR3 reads CASSGEVISGNTIYF. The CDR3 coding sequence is TGTGCCAGCAGTGGAGAGGTAATCTCTGGAAACACCATATATTTT.

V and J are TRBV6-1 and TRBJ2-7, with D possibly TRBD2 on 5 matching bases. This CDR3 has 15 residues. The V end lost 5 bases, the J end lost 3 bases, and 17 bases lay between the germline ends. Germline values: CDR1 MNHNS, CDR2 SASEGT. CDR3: CASSPLISGLYEQYF. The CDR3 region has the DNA TGTGCCAGCAGTCCACTAATCTCCGGACTCTACGAGCAGTACTTC.

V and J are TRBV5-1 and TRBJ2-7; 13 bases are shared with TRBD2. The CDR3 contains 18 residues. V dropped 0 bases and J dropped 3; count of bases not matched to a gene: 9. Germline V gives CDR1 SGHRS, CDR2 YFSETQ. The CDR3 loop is CASSLVRTGTSGDYEQYF. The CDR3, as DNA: TGCGCCAGCAGCTTGGTTCGCACGGGGACTAGCGGGGACTACGAGCAGTACTTC. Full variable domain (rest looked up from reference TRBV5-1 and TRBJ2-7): KAGVTQTPRYLIKTRGQQVTLSCSPISGHRSVSWYQQTPGQGLQFLFEYFSETQRNKGNFPGRFSGRQFSNSRSEMNVSTLELGDSALYLCASSLVRTGTSGDYEQYFGPGTRLTVT.

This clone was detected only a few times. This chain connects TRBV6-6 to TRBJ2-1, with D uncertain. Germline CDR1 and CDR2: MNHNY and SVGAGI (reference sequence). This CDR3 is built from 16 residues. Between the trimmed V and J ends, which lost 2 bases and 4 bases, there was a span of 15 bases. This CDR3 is CASSYPGVVVYNEQFF. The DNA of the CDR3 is TGTGCCAGCAGTTACCCCGGTGTGGTGGTATACAATGAGCAGTTCTTC.